This T cell receptor beta chain came from a study of T cell clonality in common variable immunodeficiency. Germline V CDR1 and CDR2: SEHNR, FQNEAQ (reference sequence). The CDR3 is 14 amino acids. The germline V and J ends were trimmed by 3 bases and 5 bases, with 14 bases remaining between them. Sequencing used immunoSEQ multiplex PCR; TCRdb keeps in-frame clones, though not all of them. The specimen gives about 45,000 clones without singletons; the ten biggest hold roughly a tenth. This clone was recorded at least ten times. The missing CDR3 end, 3 residues past where the read stops, is filled in from the germline J gene.

Source material: peripheral blood mononuclear cells. V is TRBV7-9 and J is TRBJ2-7; tentative D call: TRBD2 (6 bases). This TCR derives from a person between 18 and 75 years old in good health. This CDR3 reads CASSFSTRGDEQYF. The covered CDR3 bases are TGTGCCAGCAGCTTCTCGACTAGGGGCGACGAG.